This TCR beta chain was recorded in a study of CD8+ T cells in alopecia areata. Study as a whole: In an open-label trial, patients got 5 to 10 mg tofacitinib twice daily. A 6-month off-drug phase came after tofacitinib, which had lasted 6 to 18 months.

Treatment noted: oral pan-JAK inhibitor, 5-10 mg twice daily. CD4+ and CD8+ T cells were sorted from PBMCs. There are a few counts of this clone. Once RNA had been extracted, it was reverse transcribed into cDNA to act as the sequencing template. TCRdb's copy holds only in-frame clones and misses some; the assay was immunoSEQ multiplex PCR. This table has about 210,000 clones, roughly two fifths appearing once. Sequences were derived from CD4+ T cells sorted from blood, sampled around week 34, from a patient treated with tofacitinib. The sequence was obtained from a human donor with alopecia areata.

CDR3 bases: TGTGCCAGCAGCTTGCATCCGGGACCATTCTACGAGCAGTACTTC. It is translated as CASSLHPGPFYEQYF. The chain has TRBV7-2 and TRBJ2-7; D could derive from TRBD1 or TRBD2 (5 bases each). The ends were cut back, 3 bases at V and 3 bases at J, with 15 bases in the middle. The germline gives CDR1 SGHTA, CDR2 FQGNSA. The CDR3 spans 15 residues.